This entry lists 18 T cell receptor beta chains sequenced from one sample in a study of blood T cell repertoires in COVID-19. The table came from immunoSEQ multiplex PCR; TCRdb's copy has only in-frame clones and leaves some out. The sample has about 260,000 clones, around 83% seen once. Sequencing input: peripheral blood. These receptors came from a man in his late teens or twenties with active or convalescent COVID-19.

This sequence joins TRBV7-3 and TRBJ2-6; D is unclear. CDR1 is SGHTA and CDR2 is FQGTGA in the germline V gene. V lost 5 bases and J lost 0, with 8 bases in between. This CDR3 spans 15 amino acids. The CDR3 nucleotides are TGTGCCAGCAGCCCGACACTCTCTGGGGCCAACGTCCTGACTTTC. Its translation is CASSPTLSGANVLTF.

The chain has TRBV24-1 and TRBJ1-2; TRBD1 agrees at 7 bases. The germline V gene encodes CDR1 KGHDR and CDR2 SFDVKD. The CDR3 covers 15 residues. The trim removed 4 bases at V and 0 bases at J, leaving 4 bases unmatched. The CDR3 sequence is CATSDWTGSNYGYTF. The CDR3 DNA reads TGTGCCACCAGTGACTGGACAGGCTCTAACTATGGCTACACCTTC.

The V gene is TRBV10-2, the J gene TRBJ1-2; D call uncertain. The CDR3 covers 12 residues. Trimming removed 3 bases from V and 4 bases from J, with 6 bases in between. CDR1 WSHSY and CDR2 SAAADI come from the germline V gene. In DNA form, the CDR3 reads TGCGCCAGCAGTGACGAGTTCTATGGCTACACCTTC. This translates into CASSDEFYGYTF.

The V and J genes are TRBV2 and TRBJ1-4, with 9 positions matching TRBD1. The CDR3 runs to 14 residues. The J segment lost 8 bases and the V segment lost 6 bases, leaving 7 bases of the junction unmatched. In germline, CDR1 is SNHLY, CDR2 FYNNEI. The CDR3 region has the DNA TGTGCCAGCAGCCTCAACAGGGGGCGGGAAAAACTGTTTTTT. Its protein product is CASSLNRGREKLFF.

This chain joins TRBV12-3 or TRBV12-4 and TRBJ2-7; D uncertain. The CDR3 is made up of 13 amino acids. V shed 2 bases and J shed 4 bases, with 9 bases lying between them. CDR3 DNA: TGTGCCAGCAGTTTACTTGCGGTTTACGAGCAGTACTTC. Amino acid sequence: CASSLLAVYEQYF.

This clone was counted once. V usage is TRBV2 and J usage is TRBJ2-2; D call uncertain. V was shortened by 3 bases and J by 5 bases, with 7 bases between the two germline ends. Germline CDR1 SNHLY, CDR2 FYNNEI. The CDR3 totals 13 residues. The CDR3 nucleotides read TGTGCCAGCAGTGACTGGGCTACCGGGGAGCTGTTTTTT. Encoded protein: CASSDWATGELFF.

The chain employs TRBV6-5 and TRBJ1-3, with unresolved D. V was pared by 4 bases and J by 0 bases, with 10 bases between. The CDR3 runs 15 residues. CDR1 is MNHEY, CDR2 SVGAGI, per germline. The CDR3 spells CASSLFKSSGNTIYF. DNA for the CDR3: TGTGCCAGCAGTTTATTCAAGAGCTCTGGAAACACCATATATTTT.

The genes are TRBV11-2 and TRBJ2-1; D is perhaps TRBD2 (6 bases). CDR1 and CDR2 from the germline V gene are SGHAT and FQNNGV. CDR3 length: 12 amino acids. V was shortened by 4 bases and J by 7 bases, with 8 bases between the two germline ends. The CDR3 protein is CASSYGRNEQFF. The CDR3 bases are TGTGCCAGCAGCTACGGGAGAAATGAGCAGTTCTTC.

The chain joins TRBV12-3 or TRBV12-4 to TRBJ2-1; maybe TRBD2 (5 bases). The V end was cut by 6 bases, the J end by 2 bases, with 8 bases between. This CDR3 has 13 residues. The CDR3 spells CASSPRAYNEQFF. The CDR3 nucleotides are TGTGCCAGCAGCCCGCGGGCCTACAATGAGCAGTTCTTC.

The V and J genes are TRBV11-2 and TRBJ2-2, with 7 bases matching TRBD2. Germline CDR1 is SGHAT and CDR2 is FQNNGV. V lost 1 base, J lost 1 base, and 6 bases stayed unmatched. The CDR3 covers 17 residues. CDR3 in DNA: TGTGCCAGCAGCTTAGGGTGGGAGGGACTGAACACCGGGGAGCTGTTTTTT. Translation gives CASSLGWEGLNTGELFF.

The V call is TRBV24-1, the J call TRBJ1-5; no definite D call. V was trimmed by 2 bases and J by 9 bases, leaving 19 bases between them. Germline assignment: CDR1 KGHDR and CDR2 SFDVKD. The CDR3 is 16 amino acids. The CDR3 region is CATSDSDAIGSRPQHF. The CDR3 DNA follows: TGTGCCACCAGTGATTCCGACGCCATCGGGTCACGGCCCCAGCATTTT.

This clone was seen a single time. The CDR3 DNA sequence: TGCAGTGCTAGAGCGAGCGAGCAGTACTTC. Amino acids: CSARASEQYF. The chain joins TRBV20-1 to TRBJ2-7; D gene ambiguous. This CDR3 is built from 10 residues. Trimming shortened V by 1 base and J by 6 bases, and 4 bases separated the two germline ends. Per germline, CDR1 DFQATT and CDR2 SNEGSKA (reference sequence).

This chain uses TRBV7-6 with TRBJ1-6, with D possibly being TRBD1 (5 bases). Trimming took 0 bases from V and 6 from J, leaving 9 bases between them. Germline CDR1 is SGHVS and CDR2 is FNYEAQ. The CDR3 runs to 15 residues. CDR3 amino acids: CASSLAGAGNSPLHF. The CDR3 DNA is TGTGCCAGCAGCTTAGCAGGGGCTGGTAATTCACCCCTCCACTTT.

V gene TRBV4-1 combines with J gene TRBJ2-7; 7 bases map to TRBD1. The CDR3 totals 14 residues. Losses at the gene ends were 1 base for V and 4 bases for J; bases not matched to a gene: 4. Germline CDR1 and CDR2: MGHRA and YSYEKL. CDR3: CASSQGVGQYEQYF. CDR3 bases: TGCGCCAGCAGCCAAGGTGTGGGACAGTACGAGCAGTACTTC.

In its sample, this clone was seen once. The chain joins TRBV30 to TRBJ1-5, with 7 bases matching TRBD1. The length of the CDR3 is 15 residues. V lost 2 bases to trimming and J lost 6 bases; unmatched junction nucleotides: 10. Germline CDR1 reads GTSNPN; CDR2 reads SVGIG (reference sequence). The CDR3 bases are TGTGCCTGGAGTCCCCATGGGACAGTGAGTCAGCCCCAGCATTTT. Amino acid sequence: CAWSPHGTVSQPQHF.

This clone has only one observation. The rearrangement links TRBV25-1 to TRBJ2-1, with 9 bases fitting TRBD1. After removal of 6 bases from V and 6 bases from J, the junction contained 9 bases not matched to a gene. Germline-derived CDR1 and CDR2 are MGHDK and SYGVNS. The CDR3 is 15 residues long. CDR3 in amino acids: CASSEGWTGVNEQFF. DNA of the CDR3: TGTGCCAGCAGCGAGGGGTGGACAGGGGTCAATGAGCAGTTCTTC. Based on the CDR3 plus reference TRBV25-1 and TRBJ2-1, the full variable domain is EADIYQTPRYLVIGTGKKITLECSQTMGHDKMYWYQQDPGMELHLIHYSYGVNSTEKGDLSSESTVSRIRTEHFPLTLESARPSHTSQYLCASSEGWTGVNEQFFGPGTRLTVL.

CDR3 protein: CASEHQETQYF. The CDR3 DNA reads TGTGCCAGCGAGCACCAAGAGACCCAGTACTTC. The genes are TRBV6-5 and TRBJ2-5; D gene ambiguous. Trimming left V 8 bases short and J 0 bases short, with 4 bases between. Germline V gene sequence: CDR1 MNHEY, CDR2 SVGAGI. This CDR3 region has 11 residues.

The chain carries TRBV6-2 or TRBV6-3 and TRBJ1-1; TRBD1 aligns across 7 bases. V lost 0 bases to trimming and J lost 1 base; unmatched junction nucleotides: 8. This CDR3 is built from 17 residues. In germline, CDR1 is MNHEY, CDR2 SVGEGT. The CDR3 loop is CASSYSISAGGNTEAFF. CDR3 bases: TGTGCCAGCAGTTACTCGATTTCCGCAGGGGGGAACACTGAAGCTTTCTTT.